One sample yielded the 21 T cell receptor beta chains listed below, sequenced in a study of blood T cell repertoires in COVID-19. Libraries were prepared by immunoSEQ multiplex PCR; TCRdb keeps only in-frame clonotypes and omits some of them. Of about 140,000 clones in the sample, about 85% are singletons; the top ten hold 2.6%. What was sequenced was peripheral blood. All receptors derive from a human donor with acute or convalescent COVID-19. The donor label of this sample is uncertain.

V usage is TRBV28 and J usage is TRBJ2-7; 7 positions match TRBD2. Germline-derived CDR1 and CDR2 are MDHEN and SYDVKM. V lost 5 bases, J lost 5 bases, and 9 bases stayed unmatched. The CDR3 extends over 14 amino acids. CDR3 residues: CASSPRLASDEQYF. For the CDR3, the DNA is TGTGCCAGCAGTCCCCGACTAGCTTCGGACGAGCAGTACTTC.

This clone appeared once. J is TRBJ2-5 and V is TRBV6-5; D perhaps matches TRBD1 (5 bases). Trimming pared 4 bases from V and 4 bases from J, leaving 13 bases between. This CDR3 region has 14 residues. Germline V lookup: CDR1 MNHEY, CDR2 SVGAGI. The CDR3 DNA reads as TGTGCCAGCAGTTTAGCCCTAGGGGCAGAGACCCAGTACTTC. This gives the protein CASSLALGAETQYF.

This clone was observed a few times. The V gene is TRBV4-3, the J gene TRBJ1-3, with 7 bases that match TRBD1. Germline assignment: CDR1 LGHNA and CDR2 YSLEER. Trimming cost V 3 bases and J 4 bases; bases outside gene matches: 0. This CDR3 is 13 amino acids long. CDR3 coding DNA: TGCGCCAGCAGCCAGGGACAGGGAAACACCATATATTTT. Its protein is CASSQGQGNTIYF.

This clone is a singleton in its sample. J is TRBJ2-5 and V is TRBV6-2 or TRBV6-3; 8 bases fit TRBD2. V lost 3 bases and J lost 7; bases outside the gene matches: 7. Germline lookup yields CDR1 MNHEY and CDR2 SVGEGT. The CDR3 has 14 residues. For the CDR3, the DNA is TGTGCCAGCAGTTATGGACTAGCCGGTAGGACCCAGTACTTC. This encodes CASSYGLAGRTQYF.

The CDR3: CASTPTGTGGYGYTF. The DNA of the CDR3 is TGTGCCAGTACCCCGACCGGGACAGGGGGCTATGGCTACACCTTC. The V call is TRBV19, the J call TRBJ1-2; 11 nucleotides line up with TRBD1. With 7 bases clipped from V and 4 bases from J, the junction kept 8 bases outside the gene matches. The length of the CDR3 is 15 residues. Germline CDR1 is LNHDA and CDR2 is SQIVND (reference sequence).

V and J are TRBV7-8 and TRBJ1-1, with 8 bases that match TRBD1. V lost 5 bases to trimming and J lost 2 bases; unmatched junction nucleotides: 7. Looked up from germline, CDR1 is SGHVS and CDR2 is FQNEAQ. The CDR3 runs to 15 residues. The CDR3, as DNA: TGTGCCAGCAGCCCCGATCAGGGGGCTAACACTGAAGCTTTCTTT. This encodes CASSPDQGANTEAFF.

CDR3 residues: CASSKGLASNTDTQYF. CDR3 sequence (DNA): TGCGCCAGCAGCAAAGGACTAGCGAGCAACACAGATACGCAGTATTTT. The rearrangement uses TRBV5-1 and TRBJ2-3; 9 nucleotides match TRBD2. CDR3 length equals 16 residues. The V segment lost 4 bases and the J segment 2 bases; nucleotides outside the gene matches: 8. The germline CDR1 and CDR2 sequences are SGHRS and YFSETQ.

This chain links TRBV4-3 with TRBJ1-6; no reliable D call. The CDR3 covers 16 residues. Trimming took off 0 bases at V and 5 bases at J, with 11 bases between the two ends. Germline V CDR1 and CDR2: LGHNA, YSLEER. CDR3 protein: CASSQDRGGNNSPLHF. CDR3 coding DNA: TGCGCCAGCAGCCAAGATCGGGGAGGGAATAATTCACCCCTCCACTTT.

In this sample, this clone turned up once. The J gene is TRBJ2-5, the V gene TRBV9; weak D call: TRBD2 (5 bases). CDR3 length: 14 amino acids. Trimming removed 0 bases from V and 3 bases from J, with 9 bases in between. In germline, CDR1 is SGDLS, CDR2 YYNGEE. The CDR3 DNA reads as TGTGCCAGCAGCGTAGGTACTAGGGAAGAGACCCAGTACTTC. Translating it yields CASSVGTREETQYF.

The genes are TRBV18 and TRBJ2-7, with D perhaps matching TRBD2 (7 bases). The CDR3 contains 16 residues. Germline CDR1 KGHSH, CDR2 LQKENI. V gave up 0 bases and J gave up 1 base, with 13 bases separating them. CDR3 nucleotide sequence: TGTGCCAGCTCACCACCCTCGGGGGGCGCATCCTACGAGCAGTACTTC. Translating gives CASSPPSGGASYEQYF.

The V and J genes are TRBV4-3 and TRBJ2-7, with 9 bases identical to TRBD1. V gave up 1 base and J gave up 5 bases; unmatched junction bases: 12. CDR3 size: 17 residues. Germline lookup yields CDR1 LGHNA and CDR2 YSLEER. The CDR3 loop is CASSQVPTGTGPNEQYV. CDR3 nucleotides: TGCGCCAGCAGCCAAGTCCCGACCGGGACAGGGCCGAACGAGCAGTACGTC.

The chain has TRBV18 and TRBJ1-6, with 11 bases fitting TRBD1. The V and J ends lost 3 bases and 4 bases, in that order; junction bases with no gene match: 2. The CDR3 totals 16 residues. Germline-derived CDR1 and CDR2 are KGHSH and LQKENI. CDR3 bases: TGTGCCAGCTCACCGGACAGGGGGCTTTATAATTCACCCCTCCACTTT. Protein sequence: CASSPDRGLYNSPLHF. The complete variable domain, with remaining parts taken from reference TRBV18 and TRBJ1-6, reads NAGVMQNPRHLVRRRGQEARLRCSPMKGHSHVYWYRQLPEEGLKFMVYLQKENIIDESGMPKERFSAEFPKEGPSILRIQQVVRGDSAAYFCASSPDRGLYNSPLHFGNGTRLTVT.

CDR3 loop: CASSEGLARYEQYV. For the CDR3, the DNA is TGTGCCAGCAGTGAAGGGCTAGCGAGGTACGAGCAGTACGTC. The chain is built from TRBV2 and TRBJ2-7; D perhaps matches TRBD2 (6 bases). This CDR3 contains 14 residues. Deletions cut 1 base from V and 4 bases from J, with 11 bases between. CDR1 and CDR2 from the germline V gene are SNHLY and FYNNEI.

The chain uses TRBV24-1 and TRBJ2-2, with 10 positions matching TRBD1. This CDR3 is built from 16 residues. The junction had 6 bases not matched to a gene; V was cut back by 4 bases and J by 5 bases. CDR1 is KGHDR and CDR2 is SFDVKD in the germline V gene. CDR3: CATSDTTGGRTGELFF. The CDR3 DNA sequence: TGTGCCACCAGTGACACGACAGGGGGCCGAACCGGGGAGCTGTTTTTT.

The chain couples TRBV7-2 to TRBJ1-5; D gene uncertain. The CDR3 has 16 residues. Trimming stripped 1 base from V and 3 bases from J, with 13 bases between. Germline assignment: CDR1 SGHTA and CDR2 FQGNSA. The chain's CDR3 is CASSLDEQTLNQPQHF. The CDR3 bases are TGTGCCAGCAGCTTAGATGAGCAGACACTCAATCAGCCCCAGCATTTT.

This sequence joins TRBV6-2 or TRBV6-3 and TRBJ2-7, with 8 nucleotides matching TRBD2. V gave up 6 bases and J gave up 3 bases; unmatched junction bases: 10. The CDR3 runs 15 residues. Looked up from germline, CDR1 is MNHEY and CDR2 is SVGEGT. For the CDR3, the DNA is TGTGCCAGCAGCTCTACCCGGACTAGCTTCTACGAGCAGTACTTC. The encoded protein is CASSSTRTSFYEQYF.

The chain has TRBV6-5 and TRBJ1-3; no firm D call. This CDR3 contains 16 residues. The V end lost 4 bases, the J end lost 0 bases, and 13 bases lay between the germline ends. Germline assignment: CDR1 MNHEY and CDR2 SVGAGI. CDR3 in amino acids: CASSLQNLASGNTIYF. The CDR3 DNA reads TGTGCCAGCAGTTTACAGAACCTGGCCTCTGGAAACACCATATATTTT.

This clone has a handful of counts. This chain uses TRBV24-1 with TRBJ1-5; TRBD1 is a possible D gene (5 bases). CDR1 KGHDR and CDR2 SFDVKD come from the germline V gene. CDR3 length equals 15 residues. V lost 3 bases, J lost 3 bases, and 11 bases lay in between. For the CDR3, the DNA is TGTGCCACCAGTGATGCGACCAGGGACAATCAGCCCCAGCATTTT. It codes for CATSDATRDNQPQHF.

The chain recombines TRBV19 with TRBJ1-5; 8 positions match TRBD1. Germline assignment: CDR1 LNHDA and CDR2 SQIVND (reference sequence). This CDR3 spans 15 amino acids. Trimming removed 2 bases from V and 4 bases from J; junction bases left unmatched: 4. The CDR3 loop is CASSINQGANQPQHF. CDR3 sequence (DNA): TGTGCCAGTAGTATAAACCAGGGGGCGAATCAGCCCCAGCATTTT.

The chain uses TRBV7-2 and TRBJ1-3; D gene uncertain. Looked up from germline, CDR1 is SGHTA and CDR2 is FQGNSA. There are 17 residues in the CDR3. V was trimmed by 1 base and J by 2 bases, leaving 15 bases between them. This chain's CDR3 is CASSLVVGTPAGNTIYF. In nucleotides, the CDR3 is TGTGCCAGCAGCTTAGTTGTGGGCACTCCTGCTGGAAACACCATATATTTT.

J is TRBJ2-5 and V is TRBV4-2; a possible D gene is TRBD2 (6 bases). This CDR3 is built from 14 residues. Trimming took off 0 bases at V and 6 bases at J, with 11 bases between the two ends. Germline CDR1 reads LGHNA; CDR2 reads YNFKEQ. The CDR3 DNA reads TGTGCCAGCAGCCAAGAAACGGGGGTGAAGACCCAGTACTTC. Translating gives CASSQETGVKTQYF.